The 10 T cell receptor beta chains presented below share a single source sample, sequenced in a study of T cell responses to AZD1222 COVID-19 vaccine. The assay was immunoSEQ multiplex PCR, and TCRdb's table has in-frame clones only and misses some. The table shows about 120,000 clones, with roughly nine tenths occurring only once. Source: peripheral blood, taken 28 days after the second AZD1222 dose. The receptors were sampled from an adult who received the AZD1222 COVID-19 vaccine.

The V gene is TRBV28, the J gene TRBJ1-6, with D hard to call. The CDR3 covers 14 residues. Germline V gives CDR1 MDHEN, CDR2 SYDVKM. With 6 bases removed from V and 9 bases from J, the gap between germline ends came to 15 bases. The CDR3 nucleotides read TGTGCCAGCAGAATGGTACAGTCGTCTTCACCCCTCCACTTT. Translating gives CASRMVQSSSPLHF.

This clone occurred once. The CDR3 sequence is CASSSKLAGYNEQFF. For the CDR3, the DNA is TGTGCCAGCAGTAGTAAACTAGCGGGCTACAATGAGCAGTTCTTC. The rearrangement links TRBV5-8 to TRBJ2-1; TRBD2 agrees at 9 bases. Germline V gene lookup returns CDR1 SGHTS and CDR2 YDEGEE. After removal of 5 bases from V and 3 bases from J, the junction contained 6 bases not matched to a gene. CDR3 length: 15 residues. Combining the CDR3 with reference TRBV5-8 and TRBJ2-1 gives the whole variable domain EAGVTQSPTHLIKTRGQQATLRCSPISGHTSVYWYQQALGLGLQFLLWYDEGEERNRGNFPPRFSGRQFPNYSSELNVNALELEDSALYLCASSSKLAGYNEQFFGPGTRLTVL.

This chain connects TRBV4-2 to TRBJ2-7; D perhaps matches TRBD2 (5 bases). Germline CDR1 LGHNA, CDR2 YNFKEQ. The CDR3 runs 15 residues. V lost 0 bases and J lost 3, with 12 bases in between. This CDR3 reads CASSQDPQRFYEQYF. CDR3 in DNA: TGTGCCAGCAGCCAAGATCCTCAGCGGTTCTACGAGCAGTACTTC.

V usage is TRBV15 and J usage is TRBJ2-1; D remains unclear. This CDR3 region has 11 residues. V lost 8 bases to trimming and J lost 2 bases, with 4 bases between them. Germline-derived CDR1 and CDR2 are LNHNV and YYDKDF (reference sequence). The CDR3 reads CATGTYNEQFF. The CDR3 DNA is TGTGCCACCGGAACCTACAATGAGCAGTTCTTC.

The chain joins TRBV9 to TRBJ2-2; the D is unclear. This CDR3 spans 13 amino acids. Germline CDR1 is SGDLS and CDR2 is YYNGEE. Between the trimmed V and J ends, which lost 1 base and 3 bases, there was a span of 4 bases. The chain's CDR3 is CASSVWDTGELFF. CDR3 coding DNA: TGTGCCAGCAGCGTATGGGACACCGGGGAGCTGTTTTTT.

The V gene is TRBV18, the J gene TRBJ1-5; D may be TRBD1 (5 bases). V was trimmed by 5 bases and J by 3 bases, leaving 11 bases between them. This CDR3 spans 14 amino acids. Germline CDR1 KGHSH, CDR2 LQKENI. The CDR3 coding sequence is TGTGCCAGCTCAGGGGACGGAAACAATCAGCCCCAGCATTTT. Its protein is CASSGDGNNQPQHF. Looking up the rest from reference TRBV18 and TRBJ1-5 gives the full variable domain: NAGVMQNPRHLVRRRGQEARLRCSPMKGHSHVYWYRQLPEEGLKFMVYLQKENIIDESGMPKERFSAEFPKEGPSILRIQQVVRGDSAAYFCASSGDGNNQPQHFGDGTRLSIL.

J is TRBJ2-6 and V is TRBV14; D uncertain. There are 14 residues in the CDR3. Deletions cut 2 bases from V and 5 bases from J, with 7 bases between. Germline V gene lookup returns CDR1 SGHDN and CDR2 FVKESK. Written as DNA, the CDR3 is TGTGCCAGCAGCCAATATGGTTGGGCCAACGTCCTGACTTTC. Translated: CASSQYGWANVLTF. Variable domain in full (rest from reference TRBV14 and TRBJ2-6): EAGVTQFPSHSVIEKGQTVTLRCDPISGHDNLYWYRRVMGKEIKFLLHFVKESKQDESGMPNNRFLAERTGGTYSTLKVQPAELEDSGVYFCASSQYGWANVLTFGAGSRLTVL.

The chain uses TRBV6-2 or TRBV6-3 and TRBJ2-7; 7 nucleotides line up with TRBD1. From germline, CDR1 is MNHEY and CDR2 SVGEGT. Trimming took 5 bases from V and 3 from J; bases not matched to a gene: 7. This CDR3 has 14 residues. The CDR3 here is CASSRTGQNYEQYF. CDR3 in DNA: TGTGCCAGCAGTCGGACGGGACAGAACTACGAGCAGTACTTC.

The chain couples TRBV15 to TRBJ2-7; 8 bases agree with TRBD1. CDR1 and CDR2 from the germline V gene are LNHNV and YYDKDF (reference sequence). With V trimmed by 4 bases and J by 1 base, 3 bases remained unmatched. The CDR3 is 14 residues long. The DNA of the CDR3 is TGTGCCACCAGCATCGGACAGGGTTCCTACGAGCAGTACTTC. This encodes CATSIGQGSYEQYF.

The CDR3: CASSKLGSGRDTGELFF. The CDR3 DNA follows: TGTGCCAGCAGCAAATTGGGCAGCGGGAGGGACACCGGGGAGCTGTTTTTT. The chain recombines TRBV21-1 with TRBJ2-2; the D segment call TRBD2 is taken from the table without a DNA check. TRBV21-1 is a recognized pseudogene. This CDR3 region has 17 residues.